The T cell receptor (beta chain) described here comes from a study of CD8 T cells in ankylosing spondylitis. Study outcomes and limitations: There were earlier reports of some motif variants in reactive arthritis synovial fluid and blood. The disease-linked clones had a CD8+ phenotype and low blood frequencies.

The V gene lost 0 bases and the J gene lost 3 bases, with 6 bases spanning the gap. The CDR3 length is 14 residues. From germline, CDR1 is DFQATT and CDR2 SNEGSKA (reference sequence). This clonotype was counted a few times. Its antigen is not known. Construction of TCR beta libraries was performed using quantitative 5'-RACE with molecular barcodes. From the 5' RACE reads, TCRdb called clonotypes with MiXCR, one entry per CDR3 protein. Of 300,000 to 400,000 distinct CDR3 sequences in the sample, about 9.9% were seen once. The chain uses TRBV20-1 and TRBJ1-6; unclear D gene. Specimen: blood, either unsorted or a sorted T cell fraction (not recorded which). This receptor was taken from a female donor with ankylosing spondylitis or in good health (not recorded which). As DNA, the CDR3 is TGCAGTGCTAGAGAGGGGAACTATAATTCACCCCTCCACTTT. Translating it yields CSAREGNYNSPLHF.